Sequencing of this T cell receptor beta chain was carried out in a study of cytomegalovirus exposure and HLA in healthy donors. Vbeta (60) and Jbeta (13) primers were used in the PCR. The method was immunoSEQ multiplex PCR; TCRdb's version includes in-frame clones alone and lacks a portion of them. This table has more than 60,000 clones, 70% to 80% appearing once. The CDR3 spans 18 residues. CDR1 is KGHSH and CDR2 is LQKENI in the germline V gene. V lost 2 bases and J lost 6; bases outside the gene matches: 13. The origin of this receptor is a man between 18 and 29 years old in good health and CMV-seronegative. The sequenced material came from PBMCs. The chain couples TRBV18 to TRBJ2-2, with 9 bases fitting TRBD1. The CDR3: CASSPSQGAPLMAGELFF. Here the CDR3 DNA reads TGTGCCAGCTCACCATCACAGGGGGCGCCCCTAATGGCCGGGGAGCTGTTTTTT. Filled out from reference TRBV18 and TRBJ2-2, the complete variable domain reads NAGVMQNPRHLVRRRGQEARLRCSPMKGHSHVYWYRQLPEEGLKFMVYLQKENIIDESGMPKERFSAEFPKEGPSILRIQQVVRGDSAAYFCASSPSQGAPLMAGELFFGEGSRLTVL.